Below, 5 T cell receptor beta chains from the same sample are listed, as sequenced in a study of blood T cells in healthy people across ages. Primers used in a second PCR of about 7 to 12 cycles were a sample-barcoded 5' primer and a J-beta primer mix. One entry per CDR3 protein, called by TCRdb with MiXCR from the 5' RACE reads. The sample yields about 640,000 distinct CDR3 sequences, roughly 50% seen once. Sequenced: blood. All receptors derive from a man between 60 and 75 years old in good health.

V is TRBV7-2 and J is TRBJ2-1; 8 bases map to TRBD1. The end of the DNA aligns better with TRBJ2-7, so the J call may be wrong. The CDR3 has 15 amino acids. In germline, CDR1 is SGHTA, CDR2 FQGNSA. CDR3 DNA: TGTGCCAGCAGCGAGACGACAGGGGTCTACAATGAGCAGTACTTC. As protein: CASSETTGVYNEQYF.

The V call is TRBV20-1, the J call TRBJ2-3, with TRBD2 matching over 8 bases. Germline CDR1 and CDR2: DFQATT and SNEGSKA (reference sequence). The V gene end was trimmed by 5 bases and the J gene end by 3 bases; junction bases not matched to a gene: 13. The CDR3 extends over 16 amino acids. In nucleotides, the CDR3 is TGCAGTGCTGCCGGGACTAGGGATACGGGGACAGATACGCAGTATTTT. Its translation is CSAAGTRDTGTDTQYF.

V is TRBV11-2 and J is TRBJ1-2; D is ambiguous. The CDR3 is 14 amino acids. Germline CDR1 and CDR2: SGHAT and FQNNGV. Trimming left V 0 bases short and J 4 bases short, with 9 bases between. CDR3 nucleotides: TGTGCCAGCAGCTTAGATGGGGAGGGCTATGGCTACACCTTC. This gives the protein CASSLDGEGYGYTF.

A single count supports this clonotype. This chain links TRBV5-1 with TRBJ1-2; D perhaps matches TRBD1 (5 bases). Deletions cut 4 bases from V and 4 bases from J, with 20 bases between. CDR3 length: 16 residues. The germline CDR1 and CDR2 sequences are SGHRS and YFSETQ. The CDR3 protein is CASSPDQGRLVYGYTF. CDR3 in DNA: TGCGCCAGCAGCCCAGACCAGGGACGCCTAGTCTATGGCTACACCTTC.

In this sample, this clonotype turned up many times. The genes are TRBV11-2 and TRBJ2-1; 7 nucleotides line up with TRBD2. Trimming removed 5 bases from V and 8 bases from J; junction bases left unmatched: 15. Germline V CDR1 and CDR2: SGHAT, FQNNGV. The CDR3 is 16 amino acids. The CDR3 DNA sequence: TGTGCCAGCAGCAAACGGACTAGAGTGGGTGGTGATGAGCAGTTCTTC. As protein: CASSKRTRVGGDEQFF.